This TCR beta chain was observed in a study of metastatic and nonmetastatic thyroid tumors. Study-wide background: The authors compared repertoires across blood and tumor or nodule tissue from malignant and benign thyroid patients.

General observations from the study: In blood and tumor, TCR beta diversity was reportedly significantly higher in malignant thyroid tumors than in benign nodules.

TCRdb recomputed clones from the PCR reads via MiXCR. This sample carries around 64,000 clones, 4% to 4.5% of them seen once, and the ten largest clones take approximately 20%. Among the patients, none had received any treatment before thyroid surgery. For this clone: Its antigen is still unknown. One base away lies a much larger clone, so this may be a sequencing read error.

The CDR3 runs to 15 residues. Germline CDR1 reads MRHNA; CDR2 reads SNTAGT. V lost 6 bases, J lost 7 bases, and 19 bases lay in between. Sample: blood. The sequence was obtained from a female donor with papillary thyroid cancer or a benign thyroid nodule (not recorded which). Some clones in this sample may be carry-over from other donors' samples. The rearrangement uses TRBV6-4 and TRBJ2-1; D possibly corresponds to TRBD2 (6 bases). The CDR3 DNA reads TGTGCCAGCAGAAAACTATCCGGGAGCAAAAATGAGCAGTTCTTC. This codes for CASRKLSGSKNEQFF.